What follows describes a single T cell receptor (beta chain). Its specificity is unknown. This entry comes from a study of T cell responses to AZD1222 COVID-19 vaccine. Whole-study results and caveats: An increase in Spike-specific TCR breadth and depth was observed after two AZD1222 doses. Nearly half of spike-specific TCRs reportedly target unmutated variant regions.

Sequencing used immunoSEQ multiplex PCR; TCRdb keeps in-frame clones, though not all of them. The sample contains 150,000 to 200,000 clones, about nine tenths of which appear only once. This receptor was taken from an adult in good health. Sequencing used peripheral blood, obtained on day 0 of AZD1222 vaccination.

The CDR3 loop reads CASARGPATNEKLFF. CDR3 sequence (DNA): TGTGCCAGCGCTCGCGGCCCAGCAACTAATGAAAAACTGTTTTTT. The V call is TRBV6-5, the J call TRBJ1-4; D is unresolved. The CDR3 is 15 amino acids. V lost 8 bases and J 0 bases, leaving 13 bases between the germline ends. The germline V gene encodes CDR1 MNHEY and CDR2 SVGAGI.